This T cell receptor beta chain was profiled in a study of PD-1 blockade in classical Hodgkin lymphoma. Overall study context: Patients were treated with nivolumab at 3 mg/kg, and this was given intravenously every 2 weeks. Overall study findings and caveats: CD4+ TCR diversity rose significantly by C4D1, and CD8+ TCR diversity did not. According to reports, newly diagnosed patients had lower baseline TCR diversity than healthy donors, and relapsed/refractory patients had lower baseline TCR diversity still.

The table came from immunoSEQ multiplex PCR; TCRdb's copy has only in-frame clones and leaves some out. The table lists around 15,000 clones, 75% to 90% of them singletons, with 30% to 45% in the top ten. Every patient was affected by relapse after autologous stem cell transplantation, while exposure to brentuximab vedotin was not uniform. Best responses were complete response, partial response or progressive disease. As to this clone: Its antigen is currently unknown. The junction shows a germline mismatch at one end, possibly a read error.

Germline values: CDR1 KGHSY, CDR2 FQNENV. The CDR3 loop spans 13 amino acids. This chain joins TRBV16 and TRBJ2-3; perhaps D is TRBD1 or TRBD2 (5 bases each). Sequenced material: peripheral blood mononuclear cells (PBMCs), taken before the second cycle of nivolumab. The sequence derives from a human donor with classical Hodgkin lymphoma. As DNA, the CDR3 is TGTGTCAGCAGCCCCACGTGGGGGGATACGCAGTATTTT. This translates into CVSSPTWGDTQYF.